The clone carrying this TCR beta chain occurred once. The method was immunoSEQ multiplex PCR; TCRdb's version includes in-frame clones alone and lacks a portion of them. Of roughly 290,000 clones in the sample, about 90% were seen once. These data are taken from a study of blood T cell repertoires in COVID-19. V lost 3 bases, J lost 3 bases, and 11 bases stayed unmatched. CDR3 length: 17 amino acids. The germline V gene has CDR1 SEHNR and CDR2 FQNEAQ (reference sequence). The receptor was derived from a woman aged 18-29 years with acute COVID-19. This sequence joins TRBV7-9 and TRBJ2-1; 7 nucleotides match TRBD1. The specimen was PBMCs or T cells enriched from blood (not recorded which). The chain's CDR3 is CASSFFPDRTSYNEQFF. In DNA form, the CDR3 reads TGTGCCAGCAGCTTCTTCCCGGACAGGACGAGCTACAATGAGCAGTTCTTC. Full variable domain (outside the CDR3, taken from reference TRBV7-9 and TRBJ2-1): DTGVSQNPRHKITKRGQNVTFRCDPISEHNRLYWYRQTLGQGPEFLTYFQNEAQLEKSRLLSDRFSAERPKGSFSTLEIQRTEQGDSAMYLCASSFFPDRTSYNEQFFGPGTRLTVL.